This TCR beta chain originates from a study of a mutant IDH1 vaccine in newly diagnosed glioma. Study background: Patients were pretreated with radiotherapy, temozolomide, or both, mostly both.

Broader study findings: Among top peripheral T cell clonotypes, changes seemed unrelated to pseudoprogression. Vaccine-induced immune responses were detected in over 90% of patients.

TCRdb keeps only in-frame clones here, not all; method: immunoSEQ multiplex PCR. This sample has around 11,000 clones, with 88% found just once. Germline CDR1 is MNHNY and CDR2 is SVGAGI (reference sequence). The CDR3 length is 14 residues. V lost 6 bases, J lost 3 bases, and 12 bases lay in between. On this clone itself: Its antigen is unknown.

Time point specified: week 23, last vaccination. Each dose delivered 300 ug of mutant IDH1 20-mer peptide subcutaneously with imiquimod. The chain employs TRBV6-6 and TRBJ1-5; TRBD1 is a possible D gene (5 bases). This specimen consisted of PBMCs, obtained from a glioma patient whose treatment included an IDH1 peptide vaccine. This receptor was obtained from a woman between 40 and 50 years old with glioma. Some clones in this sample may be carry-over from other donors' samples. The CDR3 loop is CASSPPGNNQPQHF. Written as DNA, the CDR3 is TGTGCCAGCAGCCCTCCAGGGAACAATCAGCCCCAGCATTTT.